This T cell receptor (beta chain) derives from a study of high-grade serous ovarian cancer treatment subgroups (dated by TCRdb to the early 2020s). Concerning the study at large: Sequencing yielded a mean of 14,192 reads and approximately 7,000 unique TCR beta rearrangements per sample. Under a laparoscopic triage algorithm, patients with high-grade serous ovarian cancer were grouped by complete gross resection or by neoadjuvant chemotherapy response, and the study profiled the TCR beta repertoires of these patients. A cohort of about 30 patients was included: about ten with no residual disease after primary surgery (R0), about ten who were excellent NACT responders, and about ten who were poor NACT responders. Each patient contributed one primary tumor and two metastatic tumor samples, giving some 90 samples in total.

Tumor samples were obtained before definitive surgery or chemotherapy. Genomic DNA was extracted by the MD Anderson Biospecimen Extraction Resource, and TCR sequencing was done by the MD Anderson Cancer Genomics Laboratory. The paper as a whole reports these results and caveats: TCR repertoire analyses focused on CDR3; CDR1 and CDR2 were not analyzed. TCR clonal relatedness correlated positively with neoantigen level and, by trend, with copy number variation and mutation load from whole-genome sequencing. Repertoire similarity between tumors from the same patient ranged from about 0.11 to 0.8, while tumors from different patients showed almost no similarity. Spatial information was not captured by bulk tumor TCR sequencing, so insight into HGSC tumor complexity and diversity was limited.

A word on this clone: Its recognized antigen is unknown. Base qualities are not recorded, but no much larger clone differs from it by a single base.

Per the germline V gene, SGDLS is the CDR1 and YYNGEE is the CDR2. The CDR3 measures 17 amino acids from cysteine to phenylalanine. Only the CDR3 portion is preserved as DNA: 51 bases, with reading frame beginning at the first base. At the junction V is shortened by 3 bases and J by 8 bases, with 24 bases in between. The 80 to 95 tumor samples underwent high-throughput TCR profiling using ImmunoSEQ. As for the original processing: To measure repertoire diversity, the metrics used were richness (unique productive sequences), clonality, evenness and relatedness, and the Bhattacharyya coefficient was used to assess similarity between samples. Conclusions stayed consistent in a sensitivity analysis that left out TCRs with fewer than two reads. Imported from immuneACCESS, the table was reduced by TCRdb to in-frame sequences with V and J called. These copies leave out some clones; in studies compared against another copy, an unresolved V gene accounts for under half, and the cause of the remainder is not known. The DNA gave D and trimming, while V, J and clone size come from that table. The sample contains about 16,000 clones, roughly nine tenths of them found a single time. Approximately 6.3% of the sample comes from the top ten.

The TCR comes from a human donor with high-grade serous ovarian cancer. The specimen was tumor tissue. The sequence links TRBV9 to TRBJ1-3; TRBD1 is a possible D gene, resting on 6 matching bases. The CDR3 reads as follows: CASSGHPDNRAKDTIYF. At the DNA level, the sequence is TGTGCCAGCAGCGGCCACCCCGATAACAGGGCCAAGGACACCATATATTTT.